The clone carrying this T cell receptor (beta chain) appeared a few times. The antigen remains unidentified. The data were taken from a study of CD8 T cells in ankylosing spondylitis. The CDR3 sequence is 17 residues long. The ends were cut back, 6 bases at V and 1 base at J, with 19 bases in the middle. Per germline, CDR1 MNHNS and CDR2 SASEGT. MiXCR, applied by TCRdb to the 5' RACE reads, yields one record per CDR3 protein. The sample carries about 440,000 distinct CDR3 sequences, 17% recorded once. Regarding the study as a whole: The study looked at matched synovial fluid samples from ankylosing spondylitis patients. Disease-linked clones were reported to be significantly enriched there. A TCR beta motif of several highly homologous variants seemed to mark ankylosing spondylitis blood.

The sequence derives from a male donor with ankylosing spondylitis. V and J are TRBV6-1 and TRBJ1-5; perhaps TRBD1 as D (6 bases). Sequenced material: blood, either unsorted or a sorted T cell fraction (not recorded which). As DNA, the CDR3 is TGTGCCAGCAGCCCCTCCCCTGGACAGCTAAGCAATCAGCCCCAGCATTTT. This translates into CASSPSPGQLSNQPQHF.